These 10 T cell receptor beta chains came from one sample sequenced in a study of tumor-infiltrating lymphocytes in primary liver carcinoma. The tissue used was unsorted bulk material of about 17-33 mg. RNA and DNA were co-extracted from it with the AllPrep DNA/RNA mini kit. TCR beta cDNA was reverse-transcribed from about 500 ng of total RNA. The reaction used a constant-region primer and ProtoScript II reverse transcriptase. A slightly modified ARM-PCR protocol with three nested multiplex PCR rounds produced these TCR beta libraries. TRBV1-TRBV30 forward primers paired with a C-beta reverse primer drove the first two PCR rounds, roughly 10 cycles each. TCRdb processed the multiplex PCR reads anew with MiXCR; each CDR3 protein has one entry. The sample records about 100,000 distinct CDR3 sequences, around 71% being singletons. The sample was liver tumor tissue from sampling region 2. Subset of the sample: tumor region T2, inferior pole. The receptor set was obtained from a woman in her sixties or seventies with primary liver carcinoma and hepatitis B virus infection.

The genes are TRBV7-9 and TRBJ1-6, with D hard to call. The CDR3 sequence is 14 residues long. V lost 5 bases, J lost 7 bases, and 12 bases lay in between. Germline V lookup: CDR1 SEHNR, CDR2 FQNEAQ (reference sequence). As DNA, the CDR3 is TGTGCCAGCAGCCCAGGTGCCGCGAATTCACCCCTCCACTTT. Translated, it gives CASSPGAANSPLHF.

For this clonotype: Since no conserved phenylalanine or tryptophan closes the CDR3, a read error is the likely cause. The V call is TRBV11-2, the J call TRBJ2-1, with no clear D. The germline CDR1 and CDR2 sequences are SGHAT and FQNNGV. The length of the CDR3 is 18 residues. CDR3 sequence reads: CAGSPEVRKGWEHNEQFL. For the CDR3, the DNA is TGTGCCGGCAGCCCCGAGGTCAGGAAGGGATGGGAACACAATGAGCAGTTCTTA.

With respect to this clonotype: A read error is possible here, since a much larger clone lies one base away. The CDR3 DNA reads TGTGCCAGCAGTTTAACGGAGCCTGGGTCAGATACGCAGTATTTT. Amino acids: CASSLTEPGSDTQYF. The rearrangement uses TRBV28 and TRBJ2-3; no reliable D call. Per the germline V gene, CDR1 is MDHEN and CDR2 is SYDVKM. The V gene lost 2 bases and the J gene lost 4 bases, with 13 bases spanning the gap. CDR3 length: 15 residues.

As concerns this clonotype: A read error may account for a junction end that differs from germline. The genes are TRBV10-3 and TRBJ2-3; 9 bases line up with TRBD2. The CDR3 sequence is 18 residues long. CDR1 and CDR2 (germline): ENHRY, SYGVKD. CDR3 protein: CAKTGSSGSGISTDMQYF. As DNA, the CDR3 is TGTGCCAAGACAGGGAGTAGCGGGAGCGGTATTAGCACAGATATGCAGTATTTT.

On this clonotype itself: Possible read error: a much larger clone is one base away. The V gene is TRBV5-6, the J gene TRBJ2-1; D may be TRBD2 (6 bases). CDR3 length equals 15 residues. Germline CDR1 is SGHDT and CDR2 is YYEEEE. The CDR3 coding sequence is TGTGCCAGCAGCTTGGATGGGAGGTCCTACAATGAGCGGTTCTTC. It is translated as CASSLDGRSYNERFF.

Worth noting for this clonotype: A much larger clone lies a single base off, so this may be a read error. V is TRBV5-1 and J is TRBJ1-1, with D uncertain. Germline loops: CDR1 SGHRS, CDR2 YFSETQ. The CDR3 spans 13 residues. CDR3 loop: CDSSPAGNTEAFF. CDR3 in DNA: TGCGACAGCAGCCCGGCGGGGAACACTGAAGCTTTCTTT.

With regard to this clonotype: The conserved closing phenylalanine or tryptophan is absent in this CDR3, likely reflecting a read error. This chain links TRBV5-1 with TRBJ1-4; D is unclear. The germline V and J ends were trimmed by 6 bases and 5 bases, with 11 bases remaining between them. This CDR3 has 13 amino acids. The germline gives CDR1 SGHRS, CDR2 YFSETQ. CDR3 sequence reads: CASNPGANEKLFS. The CDR3 DNA reads as TGCGCCAGCAACCCGGGAGCGAATGAAAAACTGTTTTCT.

As for this clonotype: Compared with germline, one end of the junction differs, possibly owing to a read error. This rearrangement joins TRBV10-3 to TRBJ2-6; D is unresolved. This CDR3 has 15 amino acids. Per the germline V gene, CDR1 is ENHRY and CDR2 is SYGVKD. In DNA, the CDR3 is TGTGTCATCAATGAGTCCTCCTCTGGGGCCAACGTCCTGACTTTC. Translation gives CVINESSSGANVLTF.

Details on this clonotype: At one end, the junction sequence differs from germline, possibly due to a read error. The chain couples TRBV11-2 to TRBJ2-2, with D perhaps TRBD2 (5 bases). CDR3 length: 15 residues. CDR1 and CDR2 (germline): SGHAT, FQNNGV. Here the CDR3 DNA reads TGTGCCAGCAGCCATCCGCAACGACCGACCGGGGAACTGTTTTTT. Translating gives CASSHPQRPTGELFF.

This clonotype has just one count. The junction departs from germline at one end; a sequencing error may be responsible. The chain employs TRBV11-1 and TRBJ1-1; no firm D call. The CDR3 is 15 amino acids. The germline gives CDR1 SGHAT, CDR2 FQDESV (reference sequence). For the CDR3, the DNA is TGTGCCAACAGCCTTTTTGTGGCAGCGAACACTGAAGCTTTCTTT. Translating gives CANSLFVAANTEAFF.